This is a list of T cell receptor beta chains from one sample in a study of post-analysis software for immune sequencing data. TCRdb ran MiXCR on the PCR reads and lists one entry per CDR3 protein. Of roughly 700,000 distinct CDR3 sequences in the sample, around 27% are singletons; the top ten hold 0.56%. The source material was blood. All receptors derive from a girl aged 10 to 17 with multiple sclerosis. The conserved cysteine and the conserved F or W are not part of the CDR3 here.

V: TRBV6-5; J: TRBJ1-2; CDR3: ASSYQVRGRDGYT
V: TRBV24-1; J: TRBJ2-2; CDR3: ATSDPLRDSGELF
V: TRBV28; J: TRBJ2-7; CDR3: ASSSYPASGSYEQY
V: TRBV20-1; J: TRBJ2-3; CDR3: SAPPGADTQY
V: TRBV18; J: TRBJ2-3; CDR3: ASSPKPGGTDTQY
V: TRBV6-9; J: TRBJ2-3; CDR3: ASPNYTDTQY
V: TRBV4-1; J: TRBJ2-3; CDR3: ASSHRRAGRSTDTQY
V: TRBV5-1; J: TRBJ2-5; CDR3: ASSLEAVQETQY
V: TRBV27; J: TRBJ2-3; CDR3: ASRAGITDTQY
V: TRBV7-9; J: TRBJ1-5; CDR3: ASSLWGDGTGVIQPQH
V: TRBV7-2; J: TRBJ2-7; CDR3: ASSPEDRGSQY
V: TRBV10-3; J: TRBJ1-5; CDR3: AISESQGRGTGSGGDQPQH
V: TRBV12-3/TRBV12-4; J: TRBJ2-7; CDR3: ASSSPSTSGSGYEQY
V: TRBV6-2/TRBV6-3; J: TRBJ2-7; CDR3: ASSKKFVPSAEQY
V: TRBV20-1; J: TRBJ2-1; CDR3: SAQRGSSYNEQF
V: TRBV5-5; J: TRBJ1-2; CDR3: ASNWGDYGYT
V: TRBV18; J: TRBJ2-7; CDR3: ASSPPRTGMGEQY
V: TRBV20-1; J: TRBJ1-1; CDR3: SALGTENTEAF
V: TRBV20-1; J: TRBJ2-1; CDR3: SALGPSYNEQF
V: TRBV5-1; J: TRBJ1-2; CDR3: ASSLDSTNSYGYT
V: TRBV20-1; J: TRBJ2-1; CDR3: SARERQESYNEQF
V: TRBV25-1; J: TRBJ2-3; CDR3: ASSEDRGSDTQY
V: TRBV2; J: TRBJ2-1; CDR3: ASKDQRNLPPNEQF
V: TRBV2; J: TRBJ2-3; CDR3: ATRDGTGDYTDTQY
V: TRBV5-1; J: TRBJ2-5; CDR3: ASSLVGQGRQETQY
V: TRBV6-5; J: .; CDR3: ASTRGGQGNEQY
V: TRBV14; J: TRBJ2-1; CDR3: ASSQTFFSYNEQF
V: TRBV6-5; J: TRBJ2-7; CDR3: ASSYSRTARYEQY
V: TRBV6-2/TRBV6-3; J: TRBJ2-5; CDR3: ASRLKGTYQEIQY
V: TRBV9; J: TRBJ2-1; CDR3: ASSTTGRNYNEQF
V: TRBV5-1; J: TRBJ2-3; CDR3: ASSLGFAGYTDTQY
V: TRBV12-3/TRBV12-4; J: TRBJ2-5; CDR3: ASSFGLTETQY
V: TRBV7-9; J: TRBJ2-7; CDR3: ASSISSSYEQY
V: TRBV5-1; J: TRBJ2-2; CDR3: ASSNPGGELF
V: TRBV7-2; J: TRBJ2-1; CDR3: ASSPTSGRRSYNEQF
V: TRBV24-1; J: TRBJ2-5; CDR3: ATSETPKETQY
V: TRBV7-2; J: TRBJ1-5; CDR3: ASSFVSAGNQPQH
V: TRBV20-1; J: TRBJ2-5; CDR3: SAGTSREQY
V: TRBV5-1; J: TRBJ2-5; CDR3: ASSLGALEQY
V: TRBV5-1; J: TRBJ2-7; CDR3: ASSLVPGTYEQY
V: TRBV11-2; J: TRBJ2-5; CDR3: ASSLRPVQETQY
V: TRBV5-1; J: TRBJ1-3; CDR3: ASSLHAGTGDGNTIY
V: TRBV7-2; J: TRBJ2-1; CDR3: ASSTLGLFNEQF
V: TRBV11-1; J: TRBJ2-3; CDR3: ASSSRDRDPTAGGSTSTDTQY
V: TRBV24-1; J: TRBJ2-3; CDR3: AASDLLSGPDTQY